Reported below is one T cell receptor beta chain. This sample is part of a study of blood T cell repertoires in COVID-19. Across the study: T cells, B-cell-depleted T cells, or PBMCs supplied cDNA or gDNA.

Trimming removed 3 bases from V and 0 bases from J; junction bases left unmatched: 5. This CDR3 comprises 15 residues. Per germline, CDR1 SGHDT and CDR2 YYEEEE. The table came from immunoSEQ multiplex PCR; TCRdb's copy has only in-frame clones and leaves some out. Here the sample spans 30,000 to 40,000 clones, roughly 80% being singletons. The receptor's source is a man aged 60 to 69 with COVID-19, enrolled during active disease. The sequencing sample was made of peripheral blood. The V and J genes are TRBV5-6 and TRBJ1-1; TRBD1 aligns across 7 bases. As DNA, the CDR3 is TGTGCCAGCAGCTGGGGGACAGATATGAACACTGAAGCTTTCTTT. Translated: CASSWGTDMNTEAFF.